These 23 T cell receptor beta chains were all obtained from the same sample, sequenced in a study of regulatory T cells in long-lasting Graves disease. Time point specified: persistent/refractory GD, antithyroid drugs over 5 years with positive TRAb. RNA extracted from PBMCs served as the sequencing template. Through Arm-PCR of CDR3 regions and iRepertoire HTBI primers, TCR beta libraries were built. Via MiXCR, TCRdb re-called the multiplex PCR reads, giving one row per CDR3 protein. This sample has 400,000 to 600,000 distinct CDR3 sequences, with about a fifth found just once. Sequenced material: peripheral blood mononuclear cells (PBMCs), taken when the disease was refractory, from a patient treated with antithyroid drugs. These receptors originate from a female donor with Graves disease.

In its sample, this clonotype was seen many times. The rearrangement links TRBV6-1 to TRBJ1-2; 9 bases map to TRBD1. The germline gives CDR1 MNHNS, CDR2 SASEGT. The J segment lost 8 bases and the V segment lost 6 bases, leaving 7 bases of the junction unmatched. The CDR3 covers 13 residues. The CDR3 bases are TGTGCCAGCAGAGCAACAGGGGGCCGCGGCTACACCTTC. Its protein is CASRATGGRGYTF.

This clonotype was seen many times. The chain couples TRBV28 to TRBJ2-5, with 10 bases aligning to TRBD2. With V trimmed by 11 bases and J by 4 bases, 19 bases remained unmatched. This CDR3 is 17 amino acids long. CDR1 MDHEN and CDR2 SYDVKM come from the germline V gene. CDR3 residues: CAGGGQRGGRFGETQYF. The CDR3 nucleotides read TGTGCCGGGGGGGGCCAGCGGGGGGGCCGGTTTGGAGAGACCCAGTACTTC. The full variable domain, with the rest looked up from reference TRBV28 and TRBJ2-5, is DVKVTQSSRYLVKRTGEKVFLECVQDMDHENMFWYRQDPGLGLRLIYFSYDVKMKEKGDIPEGYSVSREKKERFSLILESASTNQTSMYLCAGGGQRGGRFGETQYFGPGTRLLVL.

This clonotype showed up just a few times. The CDR3: CASSYSSSSTDTQYF. The CDR3 nucleotides are TGTGCCAGCAGTTATTCATCTAGCAGCACAGATACGCAGTATTTT. V gene TRBV6-5 combines with J gene TRBJ2-3; possibly TRBD2 for D (5 bases). Germline assignment: CDR1 MNHEY and CDR2 SVGAGI. V lost 3 bases and J 0 bases, leaving 10 bases between the germline ends. The CDR3 runs 15 residues.

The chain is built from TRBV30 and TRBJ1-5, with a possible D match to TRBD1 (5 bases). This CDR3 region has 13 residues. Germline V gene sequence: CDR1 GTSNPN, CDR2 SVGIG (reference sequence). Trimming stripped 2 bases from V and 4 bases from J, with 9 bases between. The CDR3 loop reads CAWSTGDNQPQHF. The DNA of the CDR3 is TGTGCCTGGAGTACGGGGGATAATCAGCCCCAGCATTTT.

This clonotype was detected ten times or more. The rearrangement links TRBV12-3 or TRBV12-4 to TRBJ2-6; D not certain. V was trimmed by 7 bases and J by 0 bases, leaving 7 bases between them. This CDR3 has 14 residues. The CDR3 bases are TGTGCCAGCACCCAGAGCTCTGGGGCCAACGTCCTGACTTTC. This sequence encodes CASTQSSGANVLTF.

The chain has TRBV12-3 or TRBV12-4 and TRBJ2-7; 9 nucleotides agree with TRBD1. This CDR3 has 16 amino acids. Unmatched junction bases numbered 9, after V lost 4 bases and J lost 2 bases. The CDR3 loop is CASSSPTGTGTYEQYF. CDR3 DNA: TGTGCCAGCAGTTCCCCTACCGGGACAGGGACCTACGAGCAGTACTTC.

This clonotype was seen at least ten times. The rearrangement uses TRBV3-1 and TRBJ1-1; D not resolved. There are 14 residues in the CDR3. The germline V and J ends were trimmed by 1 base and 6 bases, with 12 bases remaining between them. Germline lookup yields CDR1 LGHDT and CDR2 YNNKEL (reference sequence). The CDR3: CASSQGVRSSEAFF. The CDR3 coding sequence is TGTGCCAGCAGCCAAGGAGTCAGGAGTTCTGAAGCTTTCTTT.

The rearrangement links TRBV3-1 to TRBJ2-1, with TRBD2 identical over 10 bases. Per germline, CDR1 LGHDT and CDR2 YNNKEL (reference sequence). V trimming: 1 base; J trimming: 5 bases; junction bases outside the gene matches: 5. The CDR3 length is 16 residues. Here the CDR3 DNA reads TGTGCCAGCAGCCAAGGTTTAGCGGGGGGACACAATGAGCAGTTCTTC. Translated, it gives CASSQGLAGGHNEQFF.

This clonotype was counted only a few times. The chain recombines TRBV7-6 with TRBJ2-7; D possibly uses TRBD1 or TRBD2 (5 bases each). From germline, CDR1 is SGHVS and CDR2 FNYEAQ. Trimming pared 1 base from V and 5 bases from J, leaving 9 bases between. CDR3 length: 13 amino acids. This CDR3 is CASSLGRGDEQYF. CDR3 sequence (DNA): TGTGCCAGCAGCTTAGGTCGGGGCGACGAGCAGTACTTC.

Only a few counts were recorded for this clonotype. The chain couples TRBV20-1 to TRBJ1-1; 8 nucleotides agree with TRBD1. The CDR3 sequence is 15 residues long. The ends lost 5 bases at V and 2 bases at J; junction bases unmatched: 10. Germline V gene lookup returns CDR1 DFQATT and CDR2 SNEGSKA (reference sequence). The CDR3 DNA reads TGCAGTGCTGATGGGACAGGAGGGGGAAACACTGAAGCTTTCTTT. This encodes CSADGTGGGNTEAFF.

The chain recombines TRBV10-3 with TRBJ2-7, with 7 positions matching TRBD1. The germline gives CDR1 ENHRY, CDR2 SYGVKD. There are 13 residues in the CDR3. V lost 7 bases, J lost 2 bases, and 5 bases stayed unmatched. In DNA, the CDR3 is TGTGCCATCATGGGACAGCTACCCTACGAGCAGTACTTC. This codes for CAIMGQLPYEQYF.

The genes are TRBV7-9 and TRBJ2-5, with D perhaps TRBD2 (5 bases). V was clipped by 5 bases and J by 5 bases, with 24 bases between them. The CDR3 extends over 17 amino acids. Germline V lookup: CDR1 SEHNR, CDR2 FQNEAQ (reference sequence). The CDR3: CASSPPLLLTGKETQYF. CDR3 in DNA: TGTGCCAGCAGCCCGCCCCTCCTCTTAACGGGGAAGGAGACCCAGTACTTC.

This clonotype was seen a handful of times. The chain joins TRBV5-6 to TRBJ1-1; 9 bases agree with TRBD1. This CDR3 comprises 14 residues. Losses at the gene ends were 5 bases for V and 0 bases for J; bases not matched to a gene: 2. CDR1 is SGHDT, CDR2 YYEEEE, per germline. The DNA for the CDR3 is TGTGCCAGCAGGAGGGACAGGGTGAACACTGAAGCTTTCTTT. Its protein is CASRRDRVNTEAFF.

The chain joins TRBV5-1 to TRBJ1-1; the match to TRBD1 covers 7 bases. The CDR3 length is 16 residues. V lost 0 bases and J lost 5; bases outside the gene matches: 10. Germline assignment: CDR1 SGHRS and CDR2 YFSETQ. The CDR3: CASSLALAGGGTEAFF. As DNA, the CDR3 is TGCGCCAGCAGCTTGGCCCTGGCAGGGGGAGGTACTGAAGCTTTCTTT.

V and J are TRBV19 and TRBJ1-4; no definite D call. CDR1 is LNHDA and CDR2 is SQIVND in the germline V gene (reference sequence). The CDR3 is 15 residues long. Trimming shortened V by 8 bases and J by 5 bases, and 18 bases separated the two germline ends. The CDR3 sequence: CASEPGGTANEKLFF. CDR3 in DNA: TGTGCCAGTGAGCCGGGCGGTACAGCGAATGAAAAACTGTTTTTT.

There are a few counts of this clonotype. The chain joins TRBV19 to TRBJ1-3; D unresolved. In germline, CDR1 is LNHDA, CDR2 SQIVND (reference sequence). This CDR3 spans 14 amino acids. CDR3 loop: CATNSASSGNTIYF. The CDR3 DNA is TGTGCAACTAACAGTGCTAGCTCTGGAAACACCATATATTTT.

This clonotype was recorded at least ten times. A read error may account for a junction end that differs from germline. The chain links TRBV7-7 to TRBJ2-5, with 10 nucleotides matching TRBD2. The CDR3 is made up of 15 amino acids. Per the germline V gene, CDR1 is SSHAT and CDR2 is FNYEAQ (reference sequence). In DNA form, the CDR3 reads TGTGCTAGCAGCTTATTGACTAGCGGGCAGGAGACCCAGTACTTC. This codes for CASSLLTSGQETQYF.

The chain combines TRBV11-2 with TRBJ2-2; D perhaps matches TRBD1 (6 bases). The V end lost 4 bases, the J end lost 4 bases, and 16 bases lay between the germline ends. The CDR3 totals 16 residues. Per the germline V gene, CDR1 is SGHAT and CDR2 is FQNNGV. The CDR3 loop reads CASSSIRGRPTGELFF. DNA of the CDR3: TGTGCCAGCAGCTCCATCAGGGGCCGGCCCACCGGGGAGCTGTTTTTT. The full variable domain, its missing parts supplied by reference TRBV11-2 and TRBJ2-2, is EAGVAQSPRYKIIEKRQSVAFWCNPISGHATLYWYQQILGQGPKLLIQFQNNGVVDDSQLPKDRFSAERLKGVDSTLKIQPAKLEDSAVYLCASSSIRGRPTGELFFGEGSRLTVL.

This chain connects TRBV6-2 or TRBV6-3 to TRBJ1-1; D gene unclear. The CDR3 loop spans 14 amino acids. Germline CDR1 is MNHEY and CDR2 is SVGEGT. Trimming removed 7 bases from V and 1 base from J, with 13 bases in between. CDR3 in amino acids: CASMERRANTEAFF. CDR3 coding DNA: TGTGCCAGCATGGAACGGAGGGCGAACACTGAAGCTTTCTTT.

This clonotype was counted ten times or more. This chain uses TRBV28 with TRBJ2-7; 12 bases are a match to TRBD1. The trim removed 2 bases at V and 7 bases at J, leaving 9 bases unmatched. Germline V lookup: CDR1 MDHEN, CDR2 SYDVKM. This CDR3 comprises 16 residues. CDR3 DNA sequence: TGTGCCAGCAGTTTAGGGACAGGGGGCGGACTCGGAGAGCAGTACTTC. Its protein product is CASSLGTGGGLGEQYF. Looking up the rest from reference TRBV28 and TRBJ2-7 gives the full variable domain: DVKVTQSSRYLVKRTGEKVFLECVQDMDHENMFWYRQDPGLGLRLIYFSYDVKMKEKGDIPEGYSVSREKKERFSLILESASTNQTSMYLCASSLGTGGGLGEQYFGPGTRLTVT.

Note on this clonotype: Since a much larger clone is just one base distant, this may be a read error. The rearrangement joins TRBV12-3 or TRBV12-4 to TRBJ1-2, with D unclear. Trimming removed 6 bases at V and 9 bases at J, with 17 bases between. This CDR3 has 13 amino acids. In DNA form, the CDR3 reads TGTGCCAGCAGCCCCCGGCCCGGGATCAGCTACACCTTC. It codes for CASSPRPGISYTF.

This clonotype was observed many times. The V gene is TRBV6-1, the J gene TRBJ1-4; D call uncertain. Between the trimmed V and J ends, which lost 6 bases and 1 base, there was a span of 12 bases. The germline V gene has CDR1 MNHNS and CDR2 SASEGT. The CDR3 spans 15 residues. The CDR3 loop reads CASSPEGVTNEKLFF. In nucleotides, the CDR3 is TGTGCCAGCAGCCCCGAGGGAGTAACTAATGAAAAACTGTTTTTT.

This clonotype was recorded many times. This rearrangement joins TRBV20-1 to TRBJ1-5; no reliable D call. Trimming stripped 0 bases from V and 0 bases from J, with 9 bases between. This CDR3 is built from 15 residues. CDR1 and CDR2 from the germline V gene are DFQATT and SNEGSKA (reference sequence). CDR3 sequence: CSARDVRTSNQPQHF. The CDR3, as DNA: TGCAGTGCTAGAGATGTCAGGACTAGCAATCAGCCCCAGCATTTT.